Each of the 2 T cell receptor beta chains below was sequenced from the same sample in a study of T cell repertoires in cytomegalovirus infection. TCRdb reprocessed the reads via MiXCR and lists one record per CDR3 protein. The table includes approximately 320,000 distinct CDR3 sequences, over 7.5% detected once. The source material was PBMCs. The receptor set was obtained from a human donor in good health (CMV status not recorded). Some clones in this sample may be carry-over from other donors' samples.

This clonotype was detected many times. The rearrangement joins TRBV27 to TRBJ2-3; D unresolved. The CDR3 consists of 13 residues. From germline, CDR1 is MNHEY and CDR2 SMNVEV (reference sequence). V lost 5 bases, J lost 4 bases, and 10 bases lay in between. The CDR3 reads CASSPPGPDTQYF. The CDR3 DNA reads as TGTGCCAGCAGTCCCCCCGGCCCAGATACGCAGTATTTT.

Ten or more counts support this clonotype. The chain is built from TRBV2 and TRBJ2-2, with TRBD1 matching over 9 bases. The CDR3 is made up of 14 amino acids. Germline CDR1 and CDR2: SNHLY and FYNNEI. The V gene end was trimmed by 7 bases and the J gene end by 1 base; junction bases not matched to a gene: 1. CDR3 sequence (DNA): TGTGCCAGCATGGGACAGGGGAACACCGGGGAGCTGTTTTTT. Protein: CASMGQGNTGELFF.